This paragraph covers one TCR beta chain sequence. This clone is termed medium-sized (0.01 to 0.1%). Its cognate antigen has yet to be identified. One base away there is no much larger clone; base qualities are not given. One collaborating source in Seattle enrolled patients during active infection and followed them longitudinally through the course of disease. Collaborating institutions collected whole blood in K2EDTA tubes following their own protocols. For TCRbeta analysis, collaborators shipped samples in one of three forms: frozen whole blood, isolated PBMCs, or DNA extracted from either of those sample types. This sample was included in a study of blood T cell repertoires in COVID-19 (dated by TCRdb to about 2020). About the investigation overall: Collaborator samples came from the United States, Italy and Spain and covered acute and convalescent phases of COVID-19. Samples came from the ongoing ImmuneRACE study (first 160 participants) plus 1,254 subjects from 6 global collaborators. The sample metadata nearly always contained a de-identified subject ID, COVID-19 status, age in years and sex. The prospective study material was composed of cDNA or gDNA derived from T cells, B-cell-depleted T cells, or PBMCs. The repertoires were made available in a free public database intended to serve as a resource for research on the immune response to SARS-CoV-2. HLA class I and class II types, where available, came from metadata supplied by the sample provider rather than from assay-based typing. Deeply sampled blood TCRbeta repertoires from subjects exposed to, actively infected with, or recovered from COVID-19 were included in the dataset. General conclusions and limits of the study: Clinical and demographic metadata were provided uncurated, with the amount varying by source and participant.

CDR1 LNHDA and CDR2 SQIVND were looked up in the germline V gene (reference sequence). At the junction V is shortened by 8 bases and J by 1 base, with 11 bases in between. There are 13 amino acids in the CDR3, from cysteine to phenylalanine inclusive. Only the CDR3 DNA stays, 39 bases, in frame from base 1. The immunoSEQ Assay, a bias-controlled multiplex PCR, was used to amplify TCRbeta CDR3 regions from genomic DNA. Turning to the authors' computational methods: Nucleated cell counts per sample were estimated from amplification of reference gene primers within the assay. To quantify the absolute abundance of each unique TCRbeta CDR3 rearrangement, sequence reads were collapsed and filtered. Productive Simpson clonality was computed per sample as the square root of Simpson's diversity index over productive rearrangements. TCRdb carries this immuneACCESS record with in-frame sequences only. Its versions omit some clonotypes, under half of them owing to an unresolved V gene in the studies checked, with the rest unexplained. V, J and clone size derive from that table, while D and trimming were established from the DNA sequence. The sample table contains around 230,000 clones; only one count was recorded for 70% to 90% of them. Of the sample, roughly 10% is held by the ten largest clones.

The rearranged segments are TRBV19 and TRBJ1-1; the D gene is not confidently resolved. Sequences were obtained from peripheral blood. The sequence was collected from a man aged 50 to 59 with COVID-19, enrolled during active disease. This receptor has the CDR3 CASSRKQNTEAFF. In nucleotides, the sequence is TGTGCCAGTTCTAGGAAGCAGAACACTGAAGCTTTCTTT.